These 17 T cell receptor beta chains came from one sample sequenced in a study of T cell responses to AZD1222 COVID-19 vaccine. TCRdb's table, derived via immunoSEQ multiplex PCR, lists solely in-frame clones and lacks some. The sample includes approximately 100,000 clones, roughly nine tenths of them seen just once. Sequenced here: peripheral blood, sampled on day 0 of AZD1222 vaccination. The receptors originated from an adult in good health.

This chain links TRBV6-4 with TRBJ2-3; 8 nucleotides match TRBD1. The CDR3 extends over 15 amino acids. V lost 6 bases to trimming and J lost 2 bases; unmatched junction nucleotides: 7. Germline loops: CDR1 MRHNA, CDR2 SNTAGT. The CDR3 DNA follows: TGTGCCAGCAGGGCCGGGACAGGCGACACAGATACGCAGTATTTT. Its translation: CASRAGTGDTDTQYF.

This clone was detected a few times. The rearrangement uses TRBV29-1 and TRBJ1-6, with D tentatively TRBD1 (5 bases). The V gene lost 6 bases and the J gene lost 8 bases, with 14 bases spanning the gap. Germline CDR1 is SQVTM and CDR2 is ANQGSEA. The CDR3 contains 13 residues. CDR3 DNA: TGCAGCGTGGGATTGGGAGGGGATTCACCCCTCCACTTT. Translation: CSVGLGGDSPLHF. Looking up the rest from reference TRBV29-1 and TRBJ1-6 gives the full variable domain: SAVISQKPSRDICQRGTSLTIQCQVDSQVTMMFWYRQQPGQSLTLIATANQGSEATYESGFVIDKFPISRPNLTFSTLTVSNMSPEDSSIYLCSVGLGGDSPLHFGNGTRLTVT.

The V gene is TRBV6-5, the J gene TRBJ2-7; D perhaps matches TRBD2 (6 bases). Germline V CDR1 and CDR2: MNHEY, SVGAGI. This CDR3 region has 12 residues. V dropped 6 bases and J dropped 7 bases, with 13 bases sitting between them. The CDR3 region is CASSPGGGEQYF. The CDR3 DNA sequence: TGTGCCAGCAGCCCCGGGGGTGGGGAGCAGTACTTC.

The V call is TRBV28, the J call TRBJ2-7, with 11 bases that match TRBD2. V lost 5 bases and J lost 4; bases outside the gene matches: 1. Germline V CDR1 and CDR2: MDHEN, SYDVKM. This CDR3 spans 13 amino acids. The CDR3 bases are TGTGCCAGCAGTCGACTAGCGGGGTACGAGCAGTACTTC. Its translation is CASSRLAGYEQYF. The whole variable domain, remainder taken from reference TRBV28 and TRBJ2-7, is DVKVTQSSRYLVKRTGEKVFLECVQDMDHENMFWYRQDPGLGLRLIYFSYDVKMKEKGDIPEGYSVSREKKERFSLILESASTNQTSMYLCASSRLAGYEQYFGPGTRLTVT.

This chain connects TRBV4-1 to TRBJ1-2; D perhaps matches TRBD1 (6 bases). The CDR3 extends over 15 amino acids. V dropped 0 bases and J dropped 2 bases, with 10 bases sitting between them. CDR1 is MGHRA and CDR2 is YSYEKL in the germline V gene. CDR3 sequence (DNA): TGCGCCAGCAGCCAAGAGAGTAGGGGGAACTATGGCTACACCTTC. Amino acids: CASSQESRGNYGYTF.

V and J are TRBV7-9 and TRBJ1-2; D unresolved. This CDR3 spans 15 amino acids. The V and J ends lost 4 bases and 2 bases respectively, with 14 bases between them. Germline CDR1 is SEHNR and CDR2 is FQNEAQ (reference sequence). As DNA, the CDR3 is TGTGCCAGCAGCTCCCAAAATAGTGAGAACTATGGCTACACCTTC. Residues: CASSSQNSENYGYTF. The variable domain in full, completed from reference TRBV7-9 and TRBJ1-2, reads DTGVSQNPRHKITKRGQNVTFRCDPISEHNRLYWYRQTLGQGPEFLTYFQNEAQLEKSRLLSDRFSAERPKGSFSTLEIQRTEQGDSAMYLCASSSQNSENYGYTFGSGTRLTVV.

This chain links TRBV28 with TRBJ1-2; D is perhaps TRBD1 (5 bases). The CDR3 length is 14 residues. Germline values: CDR1 MDHEN, CDR2 SYDVKM. Trimming took off 2 bases at V and 7 bases at J, with 14 bases between the two ends. CDR3 sequence: CASSLIREQRGYTF. CDR3 in DNA: TGTGCCAGCAGTTTAATCAGGGAGCAGCGTGGCTACACCTTC.

The V call is TRBV12-3 or TRBV12-4, the J call TRBJ2-2, with D maybe TRBD1 (5 bases). The V end lost 3 bases, the J end lost 7 bases, and 9 bases lay between the germline ends. The length of the CDR3 is 13 residues. CDR3 nucleotides: TGTGCCAGCAGTTTTCAAGGGGTCGGGGAGCTGTTTTTT. Translation: CASSFQGVGELFF.

The J gene is TRBJ2-5, the V gene TRBV14; no definite D call. CDR3 size: 12 residues. Trimming shortened V by 0 bases and J by 5 bases, and 4 bases separated the two germline ends. The germline CDR1 and CDR2 sequences are SGHDN and FVKESK. This CDR3 is CASSQDGETQYF. The CDR3 bases are TGTGCCAGCAGCCAAGATGGGGAGACCCAGTACTTC.

The chain couples TRBV7-2 to TRBJ2-5, with TRBD1 matching over 8 bases. V was pared by 5 bases and J by 5 bases, with 7 bases of the junction left unmatched. From germline, CDR1 is SGHTA and CDR2 FQGNSA. CDR3 length equals 14 residues. The CDR3 DNA sequence: TGTGCCAGCAGCCGGGGACAGGTCGGGGAGACCCAGTACTTC. It encodes CASSRGQVGETQYF.

The sample holds one count of this clone. The rearrangement links TRBV18 to TRBJ1-2; D is uncertain. This CDR3 is 14 amino acids long. The V end lost 6 bases, the J end lost 4 bases, and 15 bases lay between the germline ends. Per the germline V gene, CDR1 is KGHSH and CDR2 is LQKENI. The DNA for the CDR3 is TGTGCCAGCTCCCGAGCCGAAACCCCCTATGGCTACACCTTC. This gives the protein CASSRAETPYGYTF.

The V call is TRBV9, the J call TRBJ2-3; D assignment may be TRBD1 or TRBD2 (6 bases each). Germline CDR1 and CDR2: SGDLS and YYNGEE. The germline V and J ends were trimmed by 2 bases and 2 bases, with 12 bases remaining between them. This CDR3 is 15 amino acids long. CDR3 in DNA: TGTGCCAGCAGCGTGGGCCGGGGGCTCACAGATACGCAGTATTTT. Translated, it gives CASSVGRGLTDTQYF.

The CDR3 loop reads CASSEARREGQRNTIYF. Here the CDR3 DNA reads TGTGCCAGCAGTGAAGCGCGAAGGGAGGGTCAAAGAAACACCATATATTTT. V is TRBV6-1 and J is TRBJ1-3; the D is unclear. Germline V gene lookup returns CDR1 MNHNS and CDR2 SASEGT. Trimming took 0 bases from V and 5 from J, leaving 17 bases between them. This CDR3 comprises 17 residues.

By share of the sample, this clone is medium-sized. The chain recombines TRBV11-2 with TRBJ2-3; D not resolved. Germline-derived CDR1 and CDR2 are SGHAT and FQNNGV. The V and J ends lost 5 bases and 2 bases respectively, with 20 bases between them. The CDR3 is 17 residues long. The CDR3 protein is CASSPVRDGPNTDTQYF. In nucleotides, the CDR3 is TGTGCCAGCAGCCCCGTTCGTGACGGGCCGAACACAGATACGCAGTATTTT.

The chain employs TRBV5-1 and TRBJ2-7; D may be TRBD2 (5 bases). The germline V and J ends were trimmed by 0 bases and 2 bases, with 9 bases remaining between them. Germline CDR1 SGHRS, CDR2 YFSETQ. The CDR3 is made up of 14 amino acids. CDR3 residues: CASSLEAGAYEQYF. For the CDR3, the DNA is TGCGCCAGCAGCTTGGAGGCGGGCGCCTACGAGCAGTACTTC.

The CDR3 protein is CASSLKWNTEAFF. CDR3 bases: TGTGCCAGCAGCCTTAAGTGGAACACTGAAGCTTTCTTT. The chain recombines TRBV6-5 with TRBJ1-1; D is unresolved. The CDR3 is 13 residues long. Germline values: CDR1 MNHEY, CDR2 SVGAGI. Trimming removed 6 bases from V and 1 base from J, with 9 bases in between.

The chain joins TRBV29-1 to TRBJ2-5; TRBD1 is a possible D gene (6 bases). CDR3 size: 15 residues. CDR1 is SQVTM, CDR2 ANQGSEA, per germline. Trimming removed 8 bases from V and 2 bases from J, with 21 bases in between. CDR3 DNA: TGCAGCTCTTTGAGGGGGTTAGGGGTGCAAGAGACCCAGTACTTC. Translation gives CSSLRGLGVQETQYF. Together with reference TRBV29-1 and TRBJ2-5, the CDR3 gives the full variable domain: SAVISQKPSRDICQRGTSLTIQCQVDSQVTMMFWYRQQPGQSLTLIATANQGSEATYESGFVIDKFPISRPNLTFSTLTVSNMSPEDSSIYLCSSLRGLGVQETQYFGPGTRLLVL.